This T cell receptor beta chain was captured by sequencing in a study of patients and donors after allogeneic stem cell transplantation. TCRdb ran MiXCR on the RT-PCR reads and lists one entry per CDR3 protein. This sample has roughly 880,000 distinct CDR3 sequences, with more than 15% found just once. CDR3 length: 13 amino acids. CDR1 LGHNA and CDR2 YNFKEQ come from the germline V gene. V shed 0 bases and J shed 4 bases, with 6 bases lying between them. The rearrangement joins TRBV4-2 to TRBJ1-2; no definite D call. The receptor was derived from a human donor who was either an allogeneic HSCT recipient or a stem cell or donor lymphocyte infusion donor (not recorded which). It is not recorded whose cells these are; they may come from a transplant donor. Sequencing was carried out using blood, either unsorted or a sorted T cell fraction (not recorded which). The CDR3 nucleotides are TGTGCCAGCAGCCAAGAAGCCACCTATGGCTACACCTTC. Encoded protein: CASSQEATYGYTF.